The next 27 T cell receptor beta chains were all read from a single sample in a study of shared clonotypes between healthy human individuals. Cells designated naive CD8 were CD45RO-negative and were positively selected for CCR7, with terminally differentiated effector memory CD45RA+ cells excluded. Sequenced by immunoSEQ multiplex PCR; TCRdb stores in-frame clones only, minus some. The sample records under 600,000 clones, about 98% being singletons. The specimen sequenced was naive CD8+ T cells sorted from blood. The source of these receptors is a man in his thirties or forties in good health.

This clone has a handful of counts. In the same sample, other DNA sequences code for this CDR3. The J gene is TRBJ2-7, the V gene TRBV30; possibly TRBD2 for D (6 bases). Trimming took off 0 bases at V and 3 bases at J, with 9 bases between the two ends. Per germline, CDR1 GTSNPN and CDR2 SVGIG (reference sequence). CDR3 length equals 13 residues. Here the CDR3 reads CAWSVGGIYEQYF. The DNA of the CDR3 is TGTGCCTGGAGTGTTGGGGGGATCTACGAGCAGTACTTC.

This chain connects TRBV6-5 to TRBJ2-7; D uncertain. The V and J ends lost 3 bases and 3 bases respectively, with 12 bases between them. Germline-derived CDR1 and CDR2 are MNHEY and SVGAGI. This CDR3 comprises 14 residues. The CDR3 region is CASSYSGQNYEQYF. CDR3 DNA: TGTGCCAGCAGTTATTCGGGTCAGAACTACGAGCAGTACTTC.

The chain is built from TRBV11-2 and TRBJ2-7, with a tentative D call TRBD2 (5 bases). Deletions cut 1 base from V and 1 base from J, with 8 bases between. The CDR3 runs to 14 residues. Germline loops: CDR1 SGHAT, CDR2 FQNNGV. The CDR3 nucleotides are TGTGCCAGCAGCTTAGCTGCGGGTTCCTACGAGCAGTACTTC. Its protein product is CASSLAAGSYEQYF.

The chain joins TRBV5-1 to TRBJ2-3; TRBD2 aligns across 14 bases. J was trimmed by 6 bases and V by 4 bases; bases with no gene match: 7. CDR1 and CDR2 (germline): SGHRS, YFSETQ. The CDR3 is 16 residues long. The CDR3: CASSGGLAGDSDTQYF. The CDR3 DNA reads as TGCGCCAGCAGCGGGGGACTAGCGGGAGATTCGGATACGCAGTATTTT.

The chain joins TRBV5-6 to TRBJ2-1, with 7 bases lining up with TRBD2. V was clipped by 3 bases and J by 2 bases; unmatched bases: 8. CDR3 length: 16 amino acids. The V gene's germline CDR1 is SGHDT and CDR2 YYEEEE. CDR3 bases: TGTGCCAGCAGCTCCAAAACTAGCGTTCCCTACAATGAGCAGTTCTTC. It is translated as CASSSKTSVPYNEQFF.

Here the CDR3 DNA reads TGCAGCGTTGAACTTGGCGGGCAAGAGACCCAGTACTTC. Translating gives CSVELGGQETQYF. The chain combines TRBV29-1 with TRBJ2-5; D might be TRBD2 (5 bases). CDR3 length: 13 amino acids. The V gene lost 2 bases and the J gene lost 2 bases, with 9 bases spanning the gap. In germline, CDR1 is SQVTM, CDR2 ANQGSEA.

V usage is TRBV10-1 and J usage is TRBJ2-3, with a possible D match to TRBD2 (5 bases). CDR3 length: 15 amino acids. Trimming removed 2 bases from V and 2 bases from J, with 11 bases in between. Germline V gene data show CDR1 as WNHNN and CDR2 as SYGVQD (reference sequence). The CDR3 here is CASSERELPTDTQYF. CDR3 nucleotide sequence: TGCGCCAGCAGTGAGAGGGAGCTCCCCACAGATACGCAGTATTTT.

The chain combines TRBV28 with TRBJ2-7, with D tentatively TRBD1 or TRBD2 (5 bases each). Trimming cost V 6 bases and J 1 base, with 16 bases left between them. The CDR3 length is 15 residues. From germline, CDR1 is MDHEN and CDR2 SYDVKM. The CDR3 sequence is CASRSGTELSYEQYF. DNA of the CDR3: TGTGCCAGCAGATCCGGGACCGAGCTATCCTACGAGCAGTACTTC.

The genes are TRBV6-1 and TRBJ2-3; D perhaps matches TRBD1 (5 bases). This CDR3 region has 16 residues. From germline, CDR1 is MNHNS and CDR2 SASEGT. Trimming pared 4 bases from V and 0 bases from J, leaving 14 bases between. CDR3 bases: TGTGCCAGCAGTGGACTTATGACAGCTAGCACAGATACGCAGTATTTT. This gives the protein CASSGLMTASTDTQYF.

The V and J genes are TRBV6-5 and TRBJ1-4; D is unresolved. The CDR3 extends over 15 amino acids. Trimming shortened V by 2 bases and J by 5 bases, and 12 bases separated the two germline ends. The V gene's germline CDR1 is MNHEY and CDR2 SVGAGI. The CDR3 sequence: CASSYAGSPNEKLFF. In nucleotides, the CDR3 is TGTGCCAGCAGTTACGCTGGCAGCCCAAATGAAAAACTGTTTTTT.

The chain is built from TRBV5-5 and TRBJ2-2, with a possible D match to TRBD2 (6 bases). Deletions cut 2 bases from V and 4 bases from J, with 18 bases between. The CDR3 contains 17 residues. Germline V lookup: CDR1 SGHKS, CDR2 YYEKEE (reference sequence). CDR3 residues: CASSLGPGTSPTGELFF. The CDR3 DNA reads TGTGCCAGCAGCTTAGGCCCGGGGACTTCTCCCACCGGGGAGCTGTTTTTT.

V usage is TRBV6-1 and J usage is TRBJ1-2; tentative D call: TRBD1 (5 bases). The germline V and J ends were trimmed by 6 bases and 9 bases, with 17 bases remaining between them. CDR1 MNHNS and CDR2 SASEGT come from the germline V gene. The CDR3 sequence is 13 residues long. The CDR3 is CASRDVAGLSYTF. CDR3 sequence (DNA): TGTGCCAGCAGAGACGTAGCAGGGTTGAGCTACACCTTC.

The rearrangement joins TRBV27 to TRBJ2-7, with a weak D call TRBD1 (5 bases). Trimming stripped 4 bases from V and 5 bases from J, with 15 bases between. The CDR3 is made up of 14 amino acids. Germline V gene data show CDR1 as MNHEY and CDR2 as SMNVEV (reference sequence). CDR3 DNA sequence: TGTGCCAGCAGTTCCTCATCCAGGGTCCACGAGCAGTACTTC. Encoded protein: CASSSSSRVHEQYF.

This rearrangement joins TRBV6-5 to TRBJ2-2, with D possibly TRBD2 on 5 matching bases. With 6 bases removed from V and 9 bases from J, the gap between germline ends came to 8 bases. This CDR3 comprises 11 residues. Germline loops: CDR1 MNHEY, CDR2 SVGAGI. The CDR3 loop is CASRSGRELFF. The CDR3 region has the DNA TGTGCCAGCAGGTCGGGGAGGGAGCTGTTTTTT.

The chain has TRBV5-1 and TRBJ2-7, with D perhaps matching TRBD1 (6 bases). The CDR3 loop spans 16 amino acids. V lost 4 bases and J 0 bases, leaving 17 bases between the germline ends. CDR1 SGHRS and CDR2 YFSETQ come from the germline V gene. In DNA, the CDR3 is TGCGCCAGCAGCGCCGGAGGACAGTTTAGCTCCTACGAGCAGTACTTC. Encoded protein: CASSAGGQFSSYEQYF.

This sequence joins TRBV12-5 and TRBJ2-1, with a weak D call TRBD2 (6 bases). CDR3 length: 15 amino acids. Germline CDR1 and CDR2: LGHNT and FRNRAP. The V end was cut by 2 bases, the J end by 6 bases, with 14 bases between. The CDR3: CASGLMREGGNEQFF. The CDR3 coding sequence is TGTGCTAGTGGTTTGATGCGGGAAGGAGGCAATGAGCAGTTCTTC.

V is TRBV29-1 and J is TRBJ2-7; weak D call: TRBD1 (8 bases). The CDR3 length is 13 residues. Germline CDR1 is SQVTM and CDR2 is ANQGSEA. Deletions cut 2 bases from V and 2 bases from J, with 10 bases between. For the CDR3, the DNA is TGCAGCGTTGAAACAGGGGGGGCCTACGAGCAGTACTTC. Its translation is CSVETGGAYEQYF.

The chain employs TRBV27 and TRBJ2-5; 7 bases map to TRBD1. V was pared by 2 bases and J by 4 bases, with 1 base of the junction left unmatched. The germline gives CDR1 MNHEY, CDR2 SMNVEV (reference sequence). The CDR3 contains 13 residues. The CDR3 DNA reads TGTGCCAGCAGTTTAAACAGGGGAGAGACCCAGTACTTC. Its protein is CASSLNRGETQYF.

The chain couples TRBV4-1 to TRBJ2-2, with 9 positions matching TRBD1. After removal of 1 base from V and 0 bases from J, the junction contained 15 bases not matched to a gene. This CDR3 is built from 21 residues. Germline V gene sequence: CDR1 MGHRA, CDR2 YSYEKL. The CDR3 nucleotides are TGCGCCAGCAGCCAAGTAGGGGCCGGGACAGGGTTCATCCCGAACACCGGGGAGCTGTTTTTT. Its protein is CASSQVGAGTGFIPNTGELFF.

J is TRBJ2-2 and V is TRBV6-1; possible D gene TRBD2, 6 bases. This CDR3 is built from 15 residues. Trimming removed 2 bases at V and 5 bases at J, with 12 bases between. Germline assignment: CDR1 MNHNS and CDR2 SASEGT. CDR3 residues: CASSEWFGGTGELFF. CDR3 sequence (DNA): TGTGCCAGCAGTGAATGGTTCGGAGGGACCGGGGAGCTGTTTTTT.

CDR3 in DNA: TGTGCCAGCAGCGTTAGCGGGAGGGGGCGAGAGACCCAGTACTTC. Its translation is CASSVSGRGRETQYF. The chain couples TRBV9 to TRBJ2-5; 11 nucleotides match TRBD2. J was trimmed by 4 bases and V by 2 bases; bases with no gene match: 4. The CDR3 consists of 15 residues. Germline assignment: CDR1 SGDLS and CDR2 YYNGEE.

This sequence joins TRBV18 and TRBJ2-3, with D maybe TRBD2 (5 bases). The length of the CDR3 is 15 residues. V lost 2 bases and J lost 1, with 10 bases in between. Per the germline V gene, CDR1 is KGHSH and CDR2 is LQKENI. CDR3 coding DNA: TGTGCCAGCTCACCATCAGCCGGGGGCACAGATACGCAGTATTTT. Translated: CASSPSAGGTDTQYF.

The rearrangement joins TRBV7-9 to TRBJ1-2, with D perhaps matching TRBD1 (6 bases). V lost 1 base, J lost 4 bases, and 13 bases lay in between. The V gene's germline CDR1 is SEHNR and CDR2 FQNEAQ (reference sequence). CDR3 size: 15 residues. The CDR3 DNA reads TGTGCCAGCAGCTTAGGAGGGGGTAGTTCCTATGGCTACACCTTC. It specifies CASSLGGGSSYGYTF.

Only one count was recorded for this clone. This chain joins TRBV29-1 and TRBJ2-2; 7 bases line up with TRBD2. The CDR3 consists of 15 residues. Trimming removed 5 bases from V and 7 bases from J; junction bases left unmatched: 13. Germline V gives CDR1 SQVTM, CDR2 ANQGSEA. The CDR3 loop reads CSVSLGGRESGELFF. The DNA of the CDR3 is TGCAGCGTTTCACTCGGCGGGCGGGAGAGCGGGGAGCTGTTTTTT.

The CDR3 coding sequence is TGTGCCACCTCCGCGAATCTTGGCTACACCTTC. Amino acid sequence: CATSANLGYTF. V and J are TRBV6-6 and TRBJ1-2; D is undetermined. V lost 10 bases, J lost 7 bases, and 13 bases lay in between. The CDR3 has 11 amino acids. CDR1 and CDR2 from the germline V gene are MNHNY and SVGAGI (reference sequence).

This clone was detected once. J is TRBJ2-7 and V is TRBV7-6; D is unresolved. The CDR3 covers 12 residues. Germline CDR1 reads SGHVS; CDR2 reads FNYEAQ. Trimming removed 6 bases from V and 5 bases from J, with 11 bases in between. CDR3 DNA sequence: TGTGCCAGCAGTCCCGGCGGCGACGAGCAGTACTTC. Translated, it gives CASSPGGDEQYF.

V gene TRBV28 combines with J gene TRBJ2-5; D is unclear. The CDR3 length is 14 residues. Germline loops: CDR1 MDHEN, CDR2 SYDVKM. The ends were cut back, 4 bases at V and 0 bases at J, with 9 bases in the middle. For the CDR3, the DNA is TGTGCCAGCAGTTCCCGTGGCTACCAAGAGACCCAGTACTTC. Protein sequence: CASSSRGYQETQYF.